These T cell receptor beta chains were read from a single sample in a study of T cell repertoires in ileal Crohn's disease. The data were produced by immunoSEQ multiplex PCR, yet TCRdb's version contains in-frame clones alone and is incomplete. Of about 4,700 clones listed, around 73% are singletons. Sequenced: ileal tissue. The receptors were sampled from an adult with Crohn's disease. Each CDR3 is given with its conserved first and last residue. Fields, in order: D gene, clone size, J gene, V gene, CDR3 DNA, CDR3 protein. D genes are given only for firm matches. Clone size is shown for a subset of rows, as once, few, many or a class of expanded clone.

d_call: TRBD2; clone_size: NA; j_call: TRBJ2-1; v_call: TRBV6-6; cdr3_nt: TGTGCCAGCAGTTACAAGCGGGGGGTACAGTACAATGAGCAGTTCTTC; cdr3_aa: CASSYKRGVQYNEQFF
d_call: NA; clone_size: NA; j_call: TRBJ1-1; v_call: TRBV27; cdr3_nt: TGTGCCAGCAGTCAGCGGAGGGACACTGAAGCTTTCTTT; cdr3_aa: CASSQRRDTEAFF
d_call: TRBD1; clone_size: NA; j_call: TRBJ1-2; v_call: TRBV18; cdr3_nt: TGTGCCAGCTCACCACCGGGACAGGGTTTCGGCTACACCTTC; cdr3_aa: CASSPPGQGFGYTF
d_call: TRBD1; clone_size: NA; j_call: TRBJ2-3; v_call: TRBV29-1; cdr3_nt: TGCAGCGTGATGGGACAGTCAGTTGGAGATACGCAGTATTTT; cdr3_aa: CSVMGQSVGDTQYF
d_call: NA; clone_size: NA; j_call: TRBJ1-3; v_call: TRBV19; cdr3_nt: TGTGCCAGTAGTGTCCGAAGCTCCTCTGGAAACACCATATATTTT; cdr3_aa: CASSVRSSSGNTIYF
d_call: NA; clone_size: NA; j_call: TRBJ1-1; v_call: TRBV18; cdr3_nt: TGTGCCAACTCACCACCAGGGGTCCCAACTGAAGCTTTCTTT; cdr3_aa: CANSPPGVPTEAFF
d_call: NA; clone_size: few; j_call: TRBJ1-4; v_call: TRBV6-5; cdr3_nt: TGTGCCAGCAGTCCCCGAGGAGGGGTCCGTGAAAAACTGTTTTTT; cdr3_aa: CASSPRGGVREKLFF
d_call: NA; clone_size: NA; j_call: TRBJ2-5; v_call: TRBV29-1; cdr3_nt: TGCAGCGTTGAGCCCAGTCAAGAGACCCAGTACTTC; cdr3_aa: CSVEPSQETQYF
d_call: NA; clone_size: NA; j_call: TRBJ1-1; v_call: TRBV14; cdr3_nt: TGTGCCAGCAGCCCCGTGGGCCAGCTTAACACTGAAGCTTTCTTT; cdr3_aa: CASSPVGQLNTEAFF
d_call: TRBD1; clone_size: NA; j_call: TRBJ2-7; v_call: TRBV5-4; cdr3_nt: TGTGCCAGCAGCAGACAGGGGGCAAACTACGAGCAGTACTTC; cdr3_aa: CASSRQGANYEQYF
d_call: NA; clone_size: once; j_call: TRBJ1-6; v_call: TRBV19; cdr3_nt: TGTGCCAGTATGGGTTCGAAGCAGGGTGATTCACCCCTCCACTTT; cdr3_aa: CASMGSKQGDSPLHF
d_call: NA; clone_size: NA; j_call: TRBJ2-7; v_call: TRBV28; cdr3_nt: TGTGCCAGCAGTCTACGAAGAGGGTTAGGTAATTTGGAAGACTTC; cdr3_aa: CASSLRRGLGNLEDF
d_call: NA; clone_size: NA; j_call: TRBJ1-2; v_call: TRBV7-8; cdr3_nt: TGTGCCAGCAGCCCGGGGGGGCCCTATGGCTACACCTTC; cdr3_aa: CASSPGGPYGYTF
d_call: NA; clone_size: once; j_call: TRBJ1-3; v_call: TRBV5-4; cdr3_nt: TGTGCCAGCAGCCCGGAGACCTCTGGAAACACCATATATTTT; cdr3_aa: CASSPETSGNTIYF
d_call: NA; clone_size: NA; j_call: TRBJ1-1; v_call: TRBV27; cdr3_nt: TGTGCCAGCAGGGGATCCTCGGGGGGGAATAGGTACGCTGAAGCTTTCTTT; cdr3_aa: CASRGSSGGNRYAEAFF
d_call: NA; clone_size: once; j_call: TRBJ2-7; v_call: TRBV5-5; cdr3_nt: TGTGCCAGCAGCTTGCGGGTGGAGTACTACGAGCAGTACTTC; cdr3_aa: CASSLRVEYYEQYF
d_call: TRBD1; clone_size: NA; j_call: TRBJ1-2; v_call: TRBV19; cdr3_nt: TGTGCCAGTAGTATGGACAGGGCGAACTATGGCTACACCTTC; cdr3_aa: CASSMDRANYGYTF
d_call: NA; clone_size: few; j_call: TRBJ1-1; v_call: TRBV5-5; cdr3_nt: TGTGCCAGCAGGTCCGGGACATACATGAACACTGAAGCTTTCTTT; cdr3_aa: CASRSGTYMNTEAFF
d_call: NA; clone_size: NA; j_call: TRBJ2-2; v_call: TRBV27; cdr3_nt: TGTGCCAGCAGTTTACTCGGACAAGCCACCGGGGAGCTGTTTTTT; cdr3_aa: CASSLLGQATGELFF
d_call: NA; clone_size: NA; j_call: TRBJ2-1; v_call: TRBV11-3; cdr3_nt: TGTGCCAGCAGCTTAGATTTCAGTAATGAGCAGTTCTTC; cdr3_aa: CASSLDFSNEQFF